This is a list of T cell receptor beta chains from one sample in a study of CD8+CD57+ T cells in acquired aplastic anemia. TCRdb analysed the reads with MiXCR anew, one entry per CDR3 protein. There are around 120,000 distinct CDR3 sequences in the sample; 40% occur only once, and 2% to 3% lies in the top ten. Source material: sorted CD4+, CD8+, or CD8+CD57+ T cells (not recorded which) from PBMCs. These receptors were obtained from a human donor with aplastic anemia. CDR3s include the opening cysteine and the closing phenylalanine or tryptophan. A D gene is named only where the DNA matches it firmly. Clone size, where shown, is once, few, many, or a class for clones that have expanded.

>TRBJ2-3|TRBV3-1|.|15|.
TGTGCCAGCAGCCCTCAGATGGGGACCACAGATACGCAGTATTTT
CASSPQMGTTDTQYF
>TRBJ1-2|TRBV6-1|.|12|few
TGTGCCAGCAGTCAAGACACCTATGGCTACACCTTC
CASSQDTYGYTF
>TRBJ1-5|TRBV7-2|TRBD1|14|few
TGTGCCAGCAGCCCCGGGACAGGGGGCCAGCCCCAGCATTTT
CASSPGTGGQPQHF
>TRBJ1-5|TRBV18|.|16|.
TGTGCCAGCTCACCCATCAGGGTGACGGGCAATCAGCCCCAGCATTTT
CASSPIRVTGNQPQHF
>TRBJ2-1|TRBV2|TRBD2|16|.
TGTACCAGCAGCGAATCTAGCGGGGGGTTTTTCAATGAGCAGTTCTTC
CTSSESSGGFFNEQFF
>TRBJ2-7|TRBV6-5|.|15|many
TGTGCCAGCAGTTACTCCCAGGGGGGGTCCTACGAGCAGTACTTC
CASSYSQGGSYEQYF
>TRBJ1-4|TRBV5-1|TRBD1|15|many
TGCGCCAGCAGCGTTTCCGGGACAGGAGCCGAAAAACTGTTTTTT
CASSVSGTGAEKLFF
>TRBJ2-7|TRBV19|TRBD1|13|few
TGTGCCAGTACTCCGACAGGGGCTGGCGAGCAGTACTTC
CASTPTGAGEQYF
>TRBJ2-7|TRBV7-8|TRBD2|15|.
TGTGCCAGCAGCCTACGACTAGCGAGCTCCTACGAGCAGTACTTC
CASSLRLASSYEQYF
>TRBJ1-6|TRBV27|.|16|.
TGTGCCAGCAGTTTGGGACCTAGCTCCTATAATTCACCCCTCCACTTT
CASSLGPSSYNSPLHF
>TRBJ1-2|TRBV7-8|TRBD1|15|many
TGTGCCAGCAGCTTAGGACAGGGGGAGTACTATGGCTACACCTTC
CASSLGQGEYYGYTF
>TRBJ2-1|TRBV7-2|.|12|.
TGTGCCGTCCAGCGGCCAGGTTATGAGCAGTTCTTC
CAVQRPGYEQFF
>TRBJ2-1|TRBV20-1|TRBD2|16|many
TGCAGTGCTAGGGATTCTAGCGGGGGGGCCTACAATGAGCAGTTCTTC
CSARDSSGGAYNEQFF
>TRBJ2-7|TRBV7-2|TRBD2|16|many
TGTGCCAGCAGGTTAGGAGCGGGGTACAGCTCCTACGAGCAGTACTTC
CASRLGAGYSSYEQYF
>TRBJ2-1|TRBV10-3|TRBD2|18|many
TGTGCCATCAGTGAGACTACCTTAGCGGGGGGCCGCCTCAATGAGCAGTTCTTC
CAISETTLAGGRLNEQFF
>TRBJ1-1|TRBV5-1|.|15|many
TGCGCCAGCAGCTTTAAAGTGAACCCGAACACTGAAGCTTTCTTT
CASSFKVNPNTEAFF
>TRBJ2-7|TRBV13|.|16|many
TGTGCCAGCAGCCCTAGGAGGACAGATACAACCTACGAGCAGTACTTC
CASSPRRTDTTYEQYF
>TRBJ1-2|TRBV3-1|.|12|many
TGTGCCAGCAGCCAAGATTATGGCGGCTACACCTTC
CASSQDYGGYTF
>TRBJ1-1|TRBV6-5|.|13|.
TGTGCCAGCAGTTACTCGACGAGAACTGAAGCTTTCTTT
CASSYSTRTEAFF